This T cell receptor (beta chain) was documented in a study of circulating CD8 cells and anti-PD-1 response in melanoma. At the level of the study: Responders had complete or partial responses; non-responders had stable or progressive disease.

Findings and caveats of the study: TIGIT repertoires were least diverse, DNEG repertoires most diverse. Generally, no replicate experiments were performed. Published repertoire comparisons used only baseline and M1 samples from a small cohort with few responders.

In regard to this clonotype: What it binds is unknown. A read error may account for a junction end that differs from germline.

Sorting of live CD3+CD8+TCRalphabeta+ cells by PD-1 and/or TIGIT gave four subsets. Using about 15 ng of total RNA, TCR libraries were made with the QIAseq Immune Repertoire TCR panel. Each CDR3 protein is one row after TCRdb ran MiXCR on the reads. The sample has roughly 2,200 distinct CDR3 sequences, around 7.1% seen once. This sequence was found in a human donor with melanoma. Sequencing was performed on CD8+ T cells from PBMCs, taken at baseline or after one month of anti-PD-1 therapy (not recorded which).

Here the CDR3 DNA reads TGTGCCAGCAGCCCATACAAAAATGAGCAGCTCTTC. It specifies CASSPYKNEQLF. V gene TRBV28 combines with J gene TRBJ2-1, with D unresolved. Germline V lookup: CDR1 MDHEN, CDR2 SYDVKM. CDR3 length equals 12 residues.